The clone carrying this TCR beta chain has only one observation. Profiling relied on immunoSEQ multiplex PCR, and the TCRdb table lists in-frame clones only, not all of them. The data show over 85,000 clones, with roughly 87% seen just once and approximately 5.4% held by the top ten. This record belongs to a study of blood T cell repertoires in COVID-19. Study-level background: Donors in the United States, Italy and Spain gave samples during acute or convalescent COVID-19.

CDR3 size: 11 residues. CDR1 is SEHNR, CDR2 FQNEAQ, per germline (reference sequence). The V end lost 1 base, the J end lost 7 bases, and 5 bases lay between the germline ends. Enrolled during active infection, Seattle patients were then followed longitudinally. Sequencing was done on a sample of peripheral blood. The receptor was derived from a woman between 50 and 59 years old with COVID-19, enrolled during active disease. The V call is TRBV7-9, the J call TRBJ2-7; D not certain. The CDR3 DNA sequence: TGTGCCAGCAGCTTAGTCGGGGAGCAGTACTTC. Its protein product is CASSLVGEQYF.